The 13 T cell receptor beta chains presented below share a single source sample, sequenced in a study of cytomegalovirus exposure and HLA in healthy donors. The assay was immunoSEQ multiplex PCR, and TCRdb's table has in-frame clones only and misses some. The sample includes 200,000 to 300,000 clones, about 90% of them seen just once. Sequencing was performed on PBMCs. Receptors were obtained from a man younger than 35 in good health and CMV-seropositive.

This chain links TRBV5-6 with TRBJ2-5; 8 bases fit TRBD2. Per germline, CDR1 SGHDT and CDR2 YYEEEE. V lost 0 bases and J lost 6; bases outside the gene matches: 10. The CDR3 loop spans 16 amino acids. CDR3 sequence reads: CASSLVGGGRRKTQYF. Written as DNA, the CDR3 is TGTGCCAGCAGCTTGGTTGGCGGGGGGCGCAGGAAGACCCAGTACTTC.

DNA of the CDR3: TGCGCCAGCACCACAGACAGGTCCTCCCCTTATGGCTACACCTTC. Translated, it gives CASTTDRSSPYGYTF. V is TRBV4-3 and J is TRBJ1-2; TRBD1 is a possible D gene (6 bases). This CDR3 has 15 residues. Germline V CDR1 and CDR2: LGHNA, YSLEER. The ends were cut back, 7 bases at V and 5 bases at J, with 20 bases in the middle.

V is TRBV13 and J is TRBJ2-7; D unresolved. CDR3 length: 14 amino acids. Trimming took off 3 bases at V and 0 bases at J, with 9 bases between the two ends. Germline-derived CDR1 and CDR2 are PRHDT and FYEKMQ (reference sequence). CDR3: CASSFRRSSYEQYF. Written as DNA, the CDR3 is TGTGCCAGCAGCTTTAGAAGGTCCTCCTACGAGCAGTACTTC. Full variable domain (rest looked up from reference TRBV13 and TRBJ2-7): AAGVIQSPRHLIKEKRETATLKCYPIPRHDTVYWYQQGPGQDPQFLISFYEKMQSDKGSIPDRFSAQQFSDYHSELNMSSLELGDSALYFCASSFRRSSYEQYFGPGTRLTVT.

The V gene is TRBV11-2, the J gene TRBJ2-7; D is unresolved. V was clipped by 4 bases and J by 4 bases, with 11 bases between them. This CDR3 has 13 amino acids. CDR1 and CDR2 (germline): SGHAT, FQNNGV. The DNA for the CDR3 is TGTGCCAGCAGCTCAAACCGGGTTTACGAGCAGTACTTC. Translation: CASSSNRVYEQYF.

As concerns this clone: Other DNA sequences within the sample encode an identical CDR3. The chain combines TRBV6-5 with TRBJ2-7, with 9 bases aligning to TRBD1. V lost 0 bases and J lost 3; bases outside the gene matches: 3. In germline, CDR1 is MNHEY, CDR2 SVGAGI. The CDR3 extends over 15 amino acids. The CDR3 coding sequence is TGTGCCAGCAGTTACTCAGGGACAGGGCTCTACGAGCAGTACTTC. Translation gives CASSYSGTGLYEQYF.

This sequence joins TRBV15 and TRBJ1-5, with D hard to call. The germline V gene encodes CDR1 LNHNV and CDR2 YYDKDF (reference sequence). CDR3 length: 16 residues. Trimming removed 0 bases from V and 1 base from J, with 10 bases in between. The CDR3 DNA reads TGTGCCACCAGCAGAGATTCTTGGGGAAGCAATCAGCCCCAGCATTTT. This gives the protein CATSRDSWGSNQPQHF.

The rearrangement links TRBV7-2 to TRBJ1-5, with a tentative D call TRBD1 (5 bases). Trimming removed 1 base at V and 5 bases at J, with 12 bases between. CDR3 size: 15 residues. Per the germline V gene, CDR1 is SGHTA and CDR2 is FQGNSA. CDR3 protein: CASSLDGRDYQPQHF. Here the CDR3 DNA reads TGTGCCAGCAGCTTAGATGGCAGGGACTATCAGCCCCAGCATTTT.

The chain has TRBV6-6 and TRBJ2-7, with 12 bases matching TRBD1. Germline trimming cut 5 bases from V and 5 bases from J; bases unmatched to any gene: 7. The CDR3 loop spans 15 amino acids. From germline, CDR1 is MNHNY and CDR2 SVGAGI (reference sequence). In DNA form, the CDR3 reads TGTGCCAGCAGTACCCGGGACAGGGGGCTCCACGAGCAGTACTTC. Amino acids: CASSTRDRGLHEQYF.

The chain links TRBV20-1 to TRBJ2-1, with 10 bases lining up with TRBD2. CDR3 length: 11 amino acids. V trimming: 1 base; J trimming: 16 bases; junction bases outside the gene matches: 4. In germline, CDR1 is DFQATT, CDR2 SNEGSKA (reference sequence). CDR3 nucleotide sequence: TGCAGTGCTAGAGGGAGCGGGAGGGTATTCTTC. It translates to CSARGSGRVFF.

This chain's CDR3 is CASSFGGRTDTQYF. The CDR3 DNA sequence: TGCGCCAGCAGCTTCGGCGGACGCACAGATACGCAGTATTTT. The V call is TRBV5-1, the J call TRBJ2-3; D is unresolved. Trimming removed 2 bases from V and 1 base from J, with 8 bases in between. The CDR3 is 14 amino acids. Germline-derived CDR1 and CDR2 are SGHRS and YFSETQ.

For this clone: Other DNA sequences in this specimen translate into the identical CDR3. This chain uses TRBV29-1 with TRBJ2-1; D is unclear. Trimming stripped 3 bases from V and 1 base from J, with 7 bases between. CDR3 size: 13 residues. Germline CDR1 and CDR2: SQVTM and ANQGSEA. In DNA form, the CDR3 reads TGCAGCGTTGAGACCGCTTCCTACAATGAGCAGTTCTTC. Protein product: CSVETASYNEQFF.

This clone was observed once. This chain links TRBV10-1 with TRBJ1-4; 7 nucleotides match TRBD1. The J segment lost 5 bases and the V segment lost 4 bases, leaving 4 bases of the junction unmatched. Germline-derived CDR1 and CDR2 are WNHNN and SYGVQD (reference sequence). The CDR3 loop spans 14 amino acids. CDR3 in amino acids: CASSATGTNEKLFF. In DNA, the CDR3 is TGCGCCAGCAGTGCGACAGGGACGAATGAAAAACTGTTTTTT.

The rearrangement joins TRBV7-8 to TRBJ1-2; 9 positions agree with TRBD1. There are 15 residues in the CDR3. Germline V CDR1 and CDR2: SGHVS, FQNEAQ. The V and J ends lost 4 bases and 5 bases, in that order; junction bases with no gene match: 8. The chain's CDR3 is CASSSRDRANYGYTF. In DNA form, the CDR3 reads TGTGCCAGCAGCTCCCGGGACAGGGCCAATTATGGCTACACCTTC.